Below, 26 T cell receptor beta chains from the same sample are listed, as sequenced in a study of spatial heterogeneity in lung cancer. TCRdb ran MiXCR on the 5' RACE reads and lists one entry per CDR3 protein. Of some 43,000 distinct CDR3 sequences in the sample, 8% to 11% were seen once. Time point of the sample: blood at routine non-recurrence follow-up after resection. Sample: PBMCs, taken at follow-up. The receptors stem from a female donor with early-stage non-small cell lung cancer.

The table lists this clonotype with many counts. The rearrangement uses TRBV6-6 and TRBJ2-7, with a tentative D call TRBD1 (5 bases). Germline-derived CDR1 and CDR2 are MNHNY and SVGAGI (reference sequence). The CDR3 length is 16 residues. Between the trimmed V and J ends, which lost 0 bases and 2 bases, there was a span of 14 bases. CDR3 sequence: CASSYSPRGPTYEQYF. The CDR3 bases are TGTGCCAGCAGTTACTCGCCAAGGGGCCCAACCTACGAGCAGTACTTC.

The table lists this clonotype with many counts. J is TRBJ2-3 and V is TRBV2; 8 nucleotides match TRBD1. V trimming: 5 bases; J trimming: 6 bases; junction bases outside the gene matches: 7. The germline CDR1 and CDR2 sequences are SNHLY and FYNNEI. The CDR3 extends over 14 amino acids. The CDR3 DNA is TGTGCCAGCAGTTCCGGGACAGGAGGTGATACGCAGTATTTT. Protein product: CASSSGTGGDTQYF.

V usage is TRBV5-1 and J usage is TRBJ2-7; TRBD1 agrees at 9 bases. Germline trimming cut 0 bases from V and 4 bases from J; bases unmatched to any gene: 2. This CDR3 spans 14 amino acids. Per germline, CDR1 SGHRS and CDR2 YFSETQ. CDR3 DNA sequence: TGCGCCAGCAGCTTGGCCGGACAGGGGTACGAGCAGTACTTC. Translated, it gives CASSLAGQGYEQYF.

This clonotype has a count of ten or more. This chain connects TRBV28 to TRBJ2-1; D might be TRBD2 (7 bases). Between the trimmed V and J ends, which lost 6 bases and 9 bases, there was a span of 24 bases. CDR3 length: 16 residues. Germline V gene lookup returns CDR1 MDHEN and CDR2 SYDVKM. The CDR3 here is CASRAPASGKGGEQFF. The CDR3 nucleotides read TGTGCCAGCAGGGCCCCCGCCAGCGGGAAGGGGGGTGAGCAGTTCTTC.

This chain connects TRBV25-1 to TRBJ2-2; D call uncertain. Germline V gives CDR1 MGHDK, CDR2 SYGVNS. CDR3 length: 13 residues. V lost 6 bases to trimming and J lost 6 bases, with 11 bases between them. The CDR3 region is CASRHTIPGELFF. CDR3 bases: TGTGCCAGCAGACACACTATCCCCGGGGAGCTGTTTTTT. Filled out from reference TRBV25-1 and TRBJ2-2, the complete variable domain reads EADIYQTPRYLVIGTGKKITLECSQTMGHDKMYWYQQDPGMELHLIHYSYGVNSTEKGDLSSESTVSRIRTEHFPLTLESARPSHTSQYLCASRHTIPGELFFGEGSRLTVL.

There are many counts of this clonotype. The J gene is TRBJ2-1, the V gene TRBV7-9; D unclear. V was trimmed by 4 bases and J by 0 bases, leaving 13 bases between them. The CDR3 has 16 amino acids. CDR1 and CDR2 (germline): SEHNR, FQNEAQ (reference sequence). As DNA, the CDR3 is TGTGCCAGCAGCTCGGAAGTAGCCAGCTCCTACAATGAGCAGTTCTTC. Protein sequence: CASSSEVASSYNEQFF.

This clonotype was seen ten or more times. The chain is built from TRBV12-3 or TRBV12-4 and TRBJ2-1; the D is unclear. V was clipped by 5 bases and J by 7 bases, with 12 bases between them. The CDR3 covers 13 residues. CDR3 nucleotide sequence: TGTGCCAGCAGTACGACACCGGTGAATGAGCAGTTCTTC. Translated, it gives CASSTTPVNEQFF.

This clonotype was recorded many times. The V call is TRBV9, the J call TRBJ2-1; D gene ambiguous. The CDR3 runs to 15 residues. V gave up 0 bases and J gave up 4 bases, with 11 bases separating them. CDR1 and CDR2 (germline): SGDLS, YYNGEE. Here the CDR3 reads CASSVDGRTYNEQFF. In DNA form, the CDR3 reads TGTGCCAGCAGCGTAGACGGGCGAACTTACAATGAGCAGTTCTTC. Full variable domain (rest looked up from reference TRBV9 and TRBJ2-1): DSGVTQTPKHLITATGQRVTLRCSPRSGDLSVYWYQQSLDQGLQFLIQYYNGEERAKGNILERFSAQQFPDLHSELNLSSLELGDSALYFCASSVDGRTYNEQFFGPGTRLTVL.

As concerns this clonotype: The junction does not match germline at one end; this may be a read error. The chain is built from TRBV7-3 and TRBJ1-5; no reliable D call. Germline V CDR1 and CDR2: SGHTA, FQGTGA. The CDR3 runs to 13 residues. Here the CDR3 DNA reads TGTGCCAGCAGCCTAACGGCGGATCAGCCCCAGCATTTT. It is translated as CASSLTADQPQHF.

This clonotype came up a few times. This chain connects TRBV2 to TRBJ1-6, with D maybe TRBD1 (5 bases). This CDR3 is built from 14 residues. Per the germline V gene, CDR1 is SNHLY and CDR2 is FYNNEI. V was trimmed by 4 bases and J by 7 bases, leaving 11 bases between them. CDR3 in amino acids: CASSAGTENSPLHF. DNA for the CDR3: TGTGCCAGCAGTGCCGGGACGGAGAATTCACCCCTCCACTTT.

This clonotype has a count of ten or more. This chain links TRBV28 with TRBJ1-2, with a tentative D call TRBD1 (6 bases). Per the germline V gene, CDR1 is MDHEN and CDR2 is SYDVKM. The V gene lost 7 bases and the J gene lost 0 bases, with 15 bases spanning the gap. The CDR3 is 15 amino acids. CDR3 bases: TGTGCCAGCATCTTGGGGACACTAGCTAACTATGGCTACACCTTC. This translates into CASILGTLANYGYTF.

The chain couples TRBV7-2 to TRBJ1-6; tentative D call: TRBD1 (5 bases). CDR1 SGHTA and CDR2 FQGNSA come from the germline V gene. Trimming shortened V by 6 bases and J by 10 bases, and 22 bases separated the two germline ends. This CDR3 contains 16 residues. CDR3 DNA: TGTGCCAGCAGAAGGGGTGCTCTGGAACGGCAGTCACCCCTCCACTTT. Translation: CASRRGALERQSPLHF.

This rearrangement joins TRBV4-3 to TRBJ2-7; 11 bases match TRBD2. Germline V CDR1 and CDR2: LGHNA, YSLEER. V gave up 0 bases and J gave up 3 bases; unmatched junction bases: 1. The CDR3 is made up of 15 amino acids. CDR3 in amino acids: CASSQETSGVYEQYF. The CDR3 region has the DNA TGCGCCAGCAGCCAAGAGACTAGCGGGGTCTACGAGCAGTACTTC.

This clonotype was counted at least ten times. The chain recombines TRBV7-3 with TRBJ2-2; TRBD2 matches at 15 bases. The CDR3 loop spans 20 amino acids. Trimming took 3 bases from V and 5 from J; bases not matched to a gene: 13. Germline V gene data show CDR1 as SGHTA and CDR2 as FQGTGA. The CDR3 is CASSFTPGLAGGRGTGELFF. In nucleotides, the CDR3 is TGTGCCAGCAGCTTCACCCCGGGACTAGCGGGGGGTCGTGGTACCGGGGAGCTGTTTTTT.

This clonotype was counted between two and nine times. The gene calls are TRBV14 and TRBJ2-4; D is unclear. V was pared by 1 base and J by 9 bases, with 13 bases between. Germline V gene sequence: CDR1 SGHDN, CDR2 FVKESK. The CDR3 extends over 14 amino acids. For the CDR3, the DNA is TGTGCCAGCAGCCAAGCTCGCAGTTTCGGCATTCAGTACTTC. Translation gives CASSQARSFGIQYF.

In its sample, this clonotype was seen a few times. The genes are TRBV20-1 and TRBJ2-5; 14 bases line up with TRBD2. With 6 bases clipped from V and 1 base from J, the junction kept 4 bases outside the gene matches. The CDR3 has 15 amino acids. From germline, CDR1 is DFQATT and CDR2 SNEGSKA (reference sequence). CDR3 loop: CSAKGTSGGQETQYF. In nucleotides, the CDR3 is TGCAGTGCCAAGGGGACTAGCGGGGGCCAAGAGACCCAGTACTTC.

At least ten counts were recorded for this clonotype. The chain combines TRBV21-1 with TRBJ2-6. TRBV21-1 is termed a pseudogene. This CDR3 spans 18 amino acids. CDR3 sequence reads: CASSKYSVQISGANVLTF. The CDR3 bases are TGTGCCAGCAGCAAATACAGTGTACAGATCTCTGGGGCCAACGTCCTGACTTTC.

The chain employs TRBV7-9 and TRBJ2-7; possibly TRBD2 for D (6 bases). The ends were cut back, 0 bases at V and 2 bases at J, with 14 bases in the middle. This CDR3 region has 16 residues. The germline V gene encodes CDR1 SEHNR and CDR2 FQNEAQ (reference sequence). The CDR3 DNA follows: TGTGCCAGCAGCTTAGCTAGCGGTAACCTCGCCTACGAGCAGTACTTC. Amino acid sequence: CASSLASGNLAYEQYF.

In its sample, this clonotype is medium-sized (0.01 to 0.1%). The chain joins TRBV6-2 or TRBV6-3 to TRBJ1-5; 9 nucleotides line up with TRBD1. The CDR3 covers 22 residues. Germline loops: CDR1 MNHEY, CDR2 SVGEGT. V gave up 2 bases and J gave up 2 bases; unmatched junction bases: 22. The CDR3 protein is CASSYGFIDQWVRQGGNQPQHF. CDR3 nucleotides: TGTGCCAGCAGTTACGGTTTTATCGACCAGTGGGTCAGACAGGGGGGCAATCAGCCCCAGCATTTT.

This clonotype was recorded many times. This chain uses TRBV28 with TRBJ1-2; D not certain. This CDR3 is 13 amino acids long. V was pared by 7 bases and J by 1 base, with 10 bases between. Germline V lookup: CDR1 MDHEN, CDR2 SYDVKM. CDR3 amino acids: CASNRLSNYGYTF. CDR3 coding DNA: TGTGCCAGCAACAGACTGAGTAACTATGGCTACACCTTC.

Ten or more counts support this clonotype. This chain links TRBV28 with TRBJ1-4; D unresolved. Germline V CDR1 and CDR2: MDHEN, SYDVKM. The CDR3 has 12 residues. With 6 bases removed from V and 8 bases from J, the gap between germline ends came to 10 bases. In DNA, the CDR3 is TGTGCCAGCAGACCCCGACGGGAAAAACTGTTTTTT. It encodes CASRPRREKLFF.

This clonotype has a handful of counts. The gene calls are TRBV7-2 and TRBJ1-6; possibly TRBD1 for D (6 bases). V dropped 3 bases and J dropped 6 bases, with 12 bases sitting between them. CDR1 SGHTA and CDR2 FQGNSA come from the germline V gene. CDR3 length equals 15 residues. CDR3 protein: CASSFYGGANSPLHF. As DNA, the CDR3 is TGTGCCAGCAGCTTCTACGGGGGGGCTAATTCACCCCTCCACTTT.

This clonotype was recorded a few times. V is TRBV2 and J is TRBJ2-7, with D maybe TRBD1 (5 bases). CDR1 and CDR2 (germline): SNHLY, FYNNEI. There are 13 residues in the CDR3. The germline V and J ends were trimmed by 10 bases and 3 bases, with 16 bases remaining between them. This chain's CDR3 is CATAFRAFYEQYF. The CDR3, as DNA: TGTGCCACCGCCTTCAGGGCCTTCTACGAGCAGTACTTC.

This chain uses TRBV3-1 with TRBJ2-7; D tentatively reads TRBD1 or TRBD2 (6 bases each). The V gene's germline CDR1 is LGHDT and CDR2 YNNKEL (reference sequence). The CDR3 covers 14 residues. The germline V and J ends were trimmed by 4 bases and 0 bases, with 10 bases remaining between them. In DNA form, the CDR3 reads TGTGCCAGCAGCCGCGGGACAAGCTCCTACGAGCAGTACTTC. Translating it yields CASSRGTSSYEQYF.

This clonotype was detected only a few times. The chain employs TRBV2 and TRBJ1-2; weak D call: TRBD1 (6 bases). Germline V gene data show CDR1 as SNHLY and CDR2 as FYNNEI. Between the trimmed V and J ends, which lost 4 bases and 3 bases, there was a span of 9 bases. This CDR3 contains 13 residues. The CDR3 DNA reads TGTGCCAGCAGTGGCAGGGGTGACTATGGCTACACCTTC. It translates to CASSGRGDYGYTF.

The chain joins TRBV9 to TRBJ2-7; a weak D match, TRBD2 (5 bases). Germline V CDR1 and CDR2: SGDLS, YYNGEE. This CDR3 has 13 residues. V was pared by 0 bases and J by 2 bases, with 6 bases between. The CDR3 DNA is TGTGCCAGCAGCGTAGACGGGACCTACGAGCAGTACTTC. Its protein is CASSVDGTYEQYF.